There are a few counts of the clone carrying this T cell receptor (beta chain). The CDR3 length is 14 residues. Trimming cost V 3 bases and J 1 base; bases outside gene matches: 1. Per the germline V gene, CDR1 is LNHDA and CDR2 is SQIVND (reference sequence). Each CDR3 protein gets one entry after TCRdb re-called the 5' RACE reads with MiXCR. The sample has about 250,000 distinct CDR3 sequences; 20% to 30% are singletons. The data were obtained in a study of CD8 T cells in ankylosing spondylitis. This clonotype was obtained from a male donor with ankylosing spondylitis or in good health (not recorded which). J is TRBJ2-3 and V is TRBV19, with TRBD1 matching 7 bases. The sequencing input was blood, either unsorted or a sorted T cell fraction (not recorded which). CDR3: CASSIGQGTDTQYF. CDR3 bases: TGTGCCAGTAGTATCGGACAGGGCACAGATACGCAGTATTTT. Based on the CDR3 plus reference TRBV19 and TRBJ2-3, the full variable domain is DGGITQSPKYLFRKEGQNVTLSCEQNLNHDAMYWYRQDPGQGLRLIYYSQIVNDFQKGDIAEGYSVSREKKESFPLTVTSAQKNPTAFYLCASSIGQGTDTQYFGPGTRLTVL.